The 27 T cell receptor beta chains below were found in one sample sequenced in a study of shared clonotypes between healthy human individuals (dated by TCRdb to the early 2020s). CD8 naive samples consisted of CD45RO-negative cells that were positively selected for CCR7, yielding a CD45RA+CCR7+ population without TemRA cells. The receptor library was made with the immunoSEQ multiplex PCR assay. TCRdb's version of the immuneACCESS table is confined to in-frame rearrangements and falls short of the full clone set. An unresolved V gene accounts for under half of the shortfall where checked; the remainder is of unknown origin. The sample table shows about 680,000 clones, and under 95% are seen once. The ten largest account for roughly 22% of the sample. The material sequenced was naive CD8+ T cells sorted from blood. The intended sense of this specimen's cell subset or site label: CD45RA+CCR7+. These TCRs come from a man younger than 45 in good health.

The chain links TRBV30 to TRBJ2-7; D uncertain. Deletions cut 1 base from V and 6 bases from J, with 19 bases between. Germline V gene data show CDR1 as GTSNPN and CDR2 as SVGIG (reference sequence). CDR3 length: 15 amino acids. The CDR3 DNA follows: TGTGCCTGGAGTGCAAGGGAAGGTATCCCGATCGAGCAGTACTTC. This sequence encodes CAWSAREGIPIEQYF.

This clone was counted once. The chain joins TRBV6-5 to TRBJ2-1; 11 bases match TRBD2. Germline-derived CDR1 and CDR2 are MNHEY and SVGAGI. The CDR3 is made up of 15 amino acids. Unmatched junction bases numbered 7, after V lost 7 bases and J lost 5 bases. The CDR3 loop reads CASKVLAGGNNEQFF. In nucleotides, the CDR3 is TGTGCCAGCAAGGTCCTAGCGGGAGGCAACAATGAGCAGTTCTTC.

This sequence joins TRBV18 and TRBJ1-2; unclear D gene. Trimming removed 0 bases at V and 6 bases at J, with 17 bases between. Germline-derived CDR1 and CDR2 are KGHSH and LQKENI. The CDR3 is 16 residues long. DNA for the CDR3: TGTGCCAGCTCACCACCGGGCGGGGATCGTAGTGATGGCTACACCTTC. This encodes CASSPPGGDRSDGYTF.

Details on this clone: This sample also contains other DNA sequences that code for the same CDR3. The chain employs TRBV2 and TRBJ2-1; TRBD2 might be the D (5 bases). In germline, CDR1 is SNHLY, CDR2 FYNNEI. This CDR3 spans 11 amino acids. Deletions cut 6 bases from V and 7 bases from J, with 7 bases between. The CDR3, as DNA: TGTGCCAGCAGCGGGGAGAATGAGCAGTTCTTC. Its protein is CASSGENEQFF.

CDR3 sequence reads: CASSVVAGEQYF. The CDR3 DNA sequence: TGTGCCAGCAGCGTAGTAGCGGGAGAGCAGTACTTC. V usage is TRBV9 and J usage is TRBJ2-7; TRBD2 matches 8 bases. The CDR3 has 12 residues. With V trimmed by 0 bases and J by 7 bases, 0 bases remained unmatched. The V gene's germline CDR1 is SGDLS and CDR2 YYNGEE.

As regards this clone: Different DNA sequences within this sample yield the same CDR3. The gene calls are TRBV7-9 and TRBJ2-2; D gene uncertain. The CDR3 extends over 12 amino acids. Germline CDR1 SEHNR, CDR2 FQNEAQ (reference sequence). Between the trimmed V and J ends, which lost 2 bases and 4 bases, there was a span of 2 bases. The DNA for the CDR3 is TGTGCCAGCAGCTTATCCACCGGGGAGCTGTTTTTT. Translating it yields CASSLSTGELFF.

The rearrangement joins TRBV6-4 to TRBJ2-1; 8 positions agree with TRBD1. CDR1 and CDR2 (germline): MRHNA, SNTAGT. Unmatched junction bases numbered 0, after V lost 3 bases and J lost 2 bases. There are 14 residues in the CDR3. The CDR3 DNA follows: TGTGCCAGCAGTGAGGGACAGGCCTACAATGAGCAGTTCTTC. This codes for CASSEGQAYNEQFF.

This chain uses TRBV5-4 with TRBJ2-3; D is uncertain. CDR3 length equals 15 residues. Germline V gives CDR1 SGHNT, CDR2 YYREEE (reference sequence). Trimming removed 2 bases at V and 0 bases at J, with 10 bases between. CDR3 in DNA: TGTGCCAGCAGCTTTTCAGCCCTTAGCACAGATACGCAGTATTTT. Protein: CASSFSALSTDTQYF.

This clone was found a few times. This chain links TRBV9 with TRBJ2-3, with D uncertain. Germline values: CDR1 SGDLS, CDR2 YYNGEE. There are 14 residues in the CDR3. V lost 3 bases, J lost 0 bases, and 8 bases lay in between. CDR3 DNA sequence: TGTGCCAGCAGCGACAGAGCTAGCACAGATACGCAGTATTTT. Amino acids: CASSDRASTDTQYF. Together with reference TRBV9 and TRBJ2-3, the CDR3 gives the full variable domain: DSGVTQTPKHLITATGQRVTLRCSPRSGDLSVYWYQQSLDQGLQFLIQYYNGEERAKGNILERFSAQQFPDLHSELNLSSLELGDSALYFCASSDRASTDTQYFGPGTRLTVL.

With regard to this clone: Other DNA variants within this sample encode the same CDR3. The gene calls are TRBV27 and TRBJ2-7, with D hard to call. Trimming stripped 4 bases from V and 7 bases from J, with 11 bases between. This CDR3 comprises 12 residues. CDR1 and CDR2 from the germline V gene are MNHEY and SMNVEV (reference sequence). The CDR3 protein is CASSSGGLEQYF. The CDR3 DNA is TGTGCCAGCAGTTCGGGCGGCTTAGAGCAGTACTTC.

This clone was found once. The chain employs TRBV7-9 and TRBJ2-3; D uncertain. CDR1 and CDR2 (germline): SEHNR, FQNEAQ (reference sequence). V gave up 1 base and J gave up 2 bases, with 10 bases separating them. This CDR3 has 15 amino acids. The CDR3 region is CASSLVAQDTDTQYF. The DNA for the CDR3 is TGTGCCAGCAGCTTAGTGGCCCAGGACACAGATACGCAGTATTTT.

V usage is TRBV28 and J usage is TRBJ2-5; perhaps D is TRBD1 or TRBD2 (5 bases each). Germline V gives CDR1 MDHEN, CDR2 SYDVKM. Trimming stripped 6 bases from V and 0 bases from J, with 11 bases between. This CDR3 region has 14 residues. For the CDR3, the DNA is TGTGCCAGCAGCCTCACGGGACACCAAGAGACCCAGTACTTC. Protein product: CASSLTGHQETQYF.

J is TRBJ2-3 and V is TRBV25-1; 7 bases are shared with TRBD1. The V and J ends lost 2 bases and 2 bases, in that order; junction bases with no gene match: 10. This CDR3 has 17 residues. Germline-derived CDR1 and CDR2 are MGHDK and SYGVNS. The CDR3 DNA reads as TGTGCCAGCAGTGAAAGCTCGGGACAGAGAACCACAGATACGCAGTATTTT. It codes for CASSESSGQRTTDTQYF.

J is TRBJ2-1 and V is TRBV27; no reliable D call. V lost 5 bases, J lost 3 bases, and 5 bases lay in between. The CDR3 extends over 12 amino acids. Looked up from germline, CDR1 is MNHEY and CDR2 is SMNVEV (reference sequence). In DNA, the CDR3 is TGTGCCAGCAGTACGTTCTACAATGAGCAGTTCTTC. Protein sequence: CASSTFYNEQFF.

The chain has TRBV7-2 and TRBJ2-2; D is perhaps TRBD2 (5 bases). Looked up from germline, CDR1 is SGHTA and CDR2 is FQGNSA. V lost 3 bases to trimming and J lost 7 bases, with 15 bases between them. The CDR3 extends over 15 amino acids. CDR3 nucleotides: TGTGCCAGCAGCTTTTCGATACTAGTGGGCGGGGAGCTGTTTTTT. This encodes CASSFSILVGGELFF.

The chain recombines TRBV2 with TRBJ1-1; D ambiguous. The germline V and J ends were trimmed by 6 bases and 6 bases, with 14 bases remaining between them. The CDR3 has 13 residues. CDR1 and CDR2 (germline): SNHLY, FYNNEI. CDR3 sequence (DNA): TGTGCCAGCAGCGAGAGCGATTGGGCTGAAGCTTTCTTT. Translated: CASSESDWAEAFF.

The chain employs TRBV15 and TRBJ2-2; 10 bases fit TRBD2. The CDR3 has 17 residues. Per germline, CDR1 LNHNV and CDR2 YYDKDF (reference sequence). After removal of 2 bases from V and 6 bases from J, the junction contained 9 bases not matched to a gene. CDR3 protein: CATSRHGLADRSGELFF. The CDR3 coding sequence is TGTGCCACCAGCAGACATGGACTAGCGGATCGGTCCGGGGAGCTGTTTTTT.

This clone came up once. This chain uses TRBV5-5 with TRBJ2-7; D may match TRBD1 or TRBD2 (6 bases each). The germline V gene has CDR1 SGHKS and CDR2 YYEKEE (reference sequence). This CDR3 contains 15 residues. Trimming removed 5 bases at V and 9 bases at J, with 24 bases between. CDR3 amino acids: CASSSGDLFDIRQYF. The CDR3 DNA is TGTGCCAGCAGTTCAGGGGACTTGTTTGATATTAGGCAGTACTTC.

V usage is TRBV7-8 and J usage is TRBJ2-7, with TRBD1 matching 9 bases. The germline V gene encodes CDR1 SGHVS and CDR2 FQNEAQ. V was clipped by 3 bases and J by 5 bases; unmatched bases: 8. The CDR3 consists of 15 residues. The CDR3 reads CASSFRDRVGDEQYF. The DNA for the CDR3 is TGTGCCAGCAGCTTTCGGGACAGGGTCGGAGACGAGCAGTACTTC.

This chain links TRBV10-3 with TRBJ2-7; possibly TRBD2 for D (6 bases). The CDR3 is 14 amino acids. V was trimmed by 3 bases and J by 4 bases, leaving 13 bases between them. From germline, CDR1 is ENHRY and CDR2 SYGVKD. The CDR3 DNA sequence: TGTGCCATCAGTGAAGTCGGGAGTCGGTACGAGCAGTACTTC. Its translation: CAISEVGSRYEQYF.

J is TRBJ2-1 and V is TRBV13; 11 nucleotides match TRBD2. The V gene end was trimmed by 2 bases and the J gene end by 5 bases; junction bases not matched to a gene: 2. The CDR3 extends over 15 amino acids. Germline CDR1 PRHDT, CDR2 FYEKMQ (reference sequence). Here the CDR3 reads CASSLTSGGDNEQFF. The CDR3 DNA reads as TGTGCCAGCAGCTTAACTAGCGGGGGAGACAATGAGCAGTTCTTC.

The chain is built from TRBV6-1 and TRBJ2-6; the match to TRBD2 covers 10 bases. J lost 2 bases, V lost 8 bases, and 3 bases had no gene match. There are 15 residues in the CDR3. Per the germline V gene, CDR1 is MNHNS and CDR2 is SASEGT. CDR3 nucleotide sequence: TGTGCCAGCGGTCTAGCGGGAGCTGGGGCCAACGTCCTGACTTTC. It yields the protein CASGLAGAGANVLTF.

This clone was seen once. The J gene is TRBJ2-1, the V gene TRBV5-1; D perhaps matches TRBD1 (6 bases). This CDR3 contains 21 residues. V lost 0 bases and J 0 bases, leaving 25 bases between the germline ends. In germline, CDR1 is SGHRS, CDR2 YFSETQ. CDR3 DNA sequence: TGCGCCAGCAGCTTGGGGCCCCGGACAGTTTCAATGGCAAGCTCCTACAATGAGCAGTTCTTC. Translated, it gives CASSLGPRTVSMASSYNEQFF.

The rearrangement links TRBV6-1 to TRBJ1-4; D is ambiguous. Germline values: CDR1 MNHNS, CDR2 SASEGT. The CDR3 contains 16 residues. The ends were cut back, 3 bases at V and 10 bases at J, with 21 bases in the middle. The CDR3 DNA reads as TGTGCCAGCAGTGACCGAACTGGAACAAGTCCAAGAAAACTGTTTTTT. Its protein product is CASSDRTGTSPRKLFF.

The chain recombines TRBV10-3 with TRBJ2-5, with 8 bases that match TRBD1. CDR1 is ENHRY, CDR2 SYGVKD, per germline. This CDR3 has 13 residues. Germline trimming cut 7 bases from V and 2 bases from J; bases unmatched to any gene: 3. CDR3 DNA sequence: TGTGCCATCACGGACAGGGCACAAGAGACCCAGTACTTC. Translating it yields CAITDRAQETQYF.

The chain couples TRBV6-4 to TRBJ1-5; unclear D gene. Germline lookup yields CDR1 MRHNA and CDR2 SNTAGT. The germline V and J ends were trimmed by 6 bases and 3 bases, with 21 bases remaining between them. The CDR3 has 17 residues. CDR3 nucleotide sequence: TGTGCCAGCAGGGATTTGGCAGTCCGGCGCCCCAATCAGCCCCAGCATTTT. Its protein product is CASRDLAVRRPNQPQHF.

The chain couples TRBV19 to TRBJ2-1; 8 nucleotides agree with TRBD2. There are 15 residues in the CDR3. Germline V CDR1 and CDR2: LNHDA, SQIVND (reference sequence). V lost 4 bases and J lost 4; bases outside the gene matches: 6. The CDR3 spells CASSTLAEGYNEQFF. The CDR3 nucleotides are TGTGCCAGTAGTACACTAGCGGAGGGTTACAATGAGCAGTTCTTC.